The 12 T cell receptor beta chains given below trace back to one sample, sequenced in a study of blood T cell repertoires in COVID-19. This table comes from immunoSEQ multiplex PCR, and its TCRdb copy is limited to in-frame clones, with some not included. The sample has tens of thousands of clones; over 75% are singletons. The material sequenced was peripheral blood. The receptors were sampled from a human donor in a cohort sampled during active COVID-19.

The J gene is TRBJ2-2, the V gene TRBV6-6, with D tentatively TRBD2 (7 bases). The V and J ends lost 6 bases and 6 bases respectively, with 8 bases between them. The germline V gene encodes CDR1 MNHNY and CDR2 SVGAGI (reference sequence). There are 12 residues in the CDR3. The CDR3 sequence is CASRGGPGELFF. The CDR3 DNA reads as TGTGCCAGCAGGGGGGGGCCCGGGGAGCTGTTTTTT.

The sample holds one count of this clone. The rearrangement uses TRBV5-1 and TRBJ1-4; 9 bases map to TRBD1. The trim removed 1 base at V and 0 bases at J, leaving 1 base unmatched. The CDR3 has 16 residues. Germline V gene lookup returns CDR1 SGHRS and CDR2 YFSETQ. The CDR3 region is CASSLTGGPTNEKLFF. CDR3 in DNA: TGCGCCAGCAGCTTGACAGGGGGCCCAACTAATGAAAAACTGTTTTTT.

This clone was seen more than once but under ten times. The J gene is TRBJ2-6, the V gene TRBV5-5; possibly TRBD1 for D (5 bases). Germline V CDR1 and CDR2: SGHKS, YYEKEE (reference sequence). The CDR3 extends over 17 amino acids. Trimming shortened V by 0 bases and J by 0 bases, and 10 bases separated the two germline ends. CDR3 DNA sequence: TGTGCCAGCAGCTTGGCCGGACACCCCTCTGGGGCCAACGTCCTGACTTTC. The encoded protein is CASSLAGHPSGANVLTF.

The genes are TRBV5-1 and TRBJ2-3, with a tentative D call TRBD2 (6 bases). Germline V CDR1 and CDR2: SGHRS, YFSETQ. The CDR3 consists of 15 residues. V was trimmed by 4 bases and J by 2 bases, leaving 14 bases between them. For the CDR3, the DNA is TGCGCCAGCAGCCGGGGAGGCAGTAACACAGATACGCAGTATTTT. Translation gives CASSRGGSNTDTQYF.

V usage is TRBV7-8 and J usage is TRBJ1-1; 8 nucleotides line up with TRBD1. The junction had 5 bases not matched to a gene; V was cut back by 5 bases and J by 3 bases. The CDR3 is 14 residues long. Germline V CDR1 and CDR2: SGHVS, FQNEAQ. CDR3 sequence: CASSQDRVDTEAFF. The CDR3 bases are TGTGCCAGCAGCCAGGACAGGGTGGACACTGAAGCTTTCTTT.

This clone was seen a handful of times. This sequence joins TRBV4-3 and TRBJ1-5; tentatively, D is TRBD1 (5 bases). Trimming shortened V by 0 bases and J by 7 bases, and 7 bases separated the two germline ends. The germline V gene encodes CDR1 LGHNA and CDR2 YSLEER. This CDR3 spans 13 amino acids. The CDR3 DNA sequence: TGCGCCAGCAGCCAAGATCAGGGACAGCCCCAGCATTTT. This codes for CASSQDQGQPQHF.

This chain joins TRBV20-1 and TRBJ1-2, with D perhaps TRBD1 (5 bases). The germline CDR1 and CDR2 sequences are DFQATT and SNEGSKA (reference sequence). The V and J ends lost 3 bases and 8 bases respectively, with 10 bases between them. This CDR3 region has 11 residues. The CDR3 DNA reads as TGCAGTGCTAGTAAAAGGGGAGGCTACACCTTC. It codes for CSASKRGGYTF.

The V gene is TRBV29-1, the J gene TRBJ2-3, with D possibly matching TRBD2 (6 bases). The CDR3 spans 13 residues. From germline, CDR1 is SQVTM and CDR2 ANQGSEA. V lost 7 bases and J lost 5, with 16 bases in between. CDR3 sequence (DNA): TGCAGCGCGGGACGGGGGAAGGAAGATACGCAGTATTTT. Translating it yields CSAGRGKEDTQYF.

This clone occurred a few times. V gene TRBV11-3 combines with J gene TRBJ1-2, with a possible D match to TRBD1 (6 bases). Trimming took off 2 bases at V and 8 bases at J, with 12 bases between the two ends. CDR1 SGHNT and CDR2 YENEEA come from the germline V gene. The CDR3 loop spans 13 amino acids. Written as DNA, the CDR3 is TGTGCCAGCAGCTTAAGGTCAGGGGCCGGCTACACCTTC. It specifies CASSLRSGAGYTF. Full variable domain (missing parts from reference TRBV11-3 and TRBJ1-2): EAGVVQSPRYKIIEKKQPVAFWCNPISGHNTLYWYLQNLGQGPELLIRYENEEAVDDSQLPKDRFSAERLKGVDSTLKIQPAELGDSAVYLCASSLRSGAGYTFGSGTRLTVV.

The chain joins TRBV19 to TRBJ2-7; D might be TRBD1 (6 bases). CDR1 and CDR2 (germline): LNHDA, SQIVND (reference sequence). Trimming stripped 1 base from V and 4 bases from J, with 14 bases between. The CDR3 has 15 residues. CDR3 sequence (DNA): TGTGCCAGTAGTATAGCGAGGACAGTAGTTTACGAGCAGTACTTC. Protein product: CASSIARTVVYEQYF. Drawing the rest from reference TRBV19 and TRBJ2-7, the complete variable domain is DGGITQSPKYLFRKEGQNVTLSCEQNLNHDAMYWYRQDPGQGLRLIYYSQIVNDFQKGDIAEGYSVSREKKESFPLTVTSAQKNPTAFYLCASSIARTVVYEQYFGPGTRLTVT.

This clone was counted a single time. This chain joins TRBV7-7 and TRBJ2-5; possibly TRBD2 for D (5 bases). The V end was cut by 5 bases, the J end by 2 bases, with 12 bases between. The V gene's germline CDR1 is SSHAT and CDR2 FNYEAQ (reference sequence). This CDR3 has 14 residues. The CDR3 nucleotides are TGTGCCAGCAGCCAGGACGGACTTCAAGAGACCCAGTACTTC. This gives the protein CASSQDGLQETQYF. Combining the CDR3 with reference TRBV7-7 and TRBJ2-5 gives the whole variable domain GAGVSQSPRYKVTKRGQDVTLRCDPISSHATLYWYQQALGQGPEFLTYFNYEAQPDKSGLPSDRFSAERPEGSISTLTIQRTEQRDSAMYRCASSQDGLQETQYFGPGTRLLVL.

This clone was seen only once. V usage is TRBV24-1 and J usage is TRBJ1-5; D unclear. CDR1 and CDR2 (germline): KGHDR, SFDVKD. V shed 0 bases and J shed 7 bases, with 15 bases lying between them. The CDR3 totals 16 residues. The CDR3 here is CATSDLPRGVGQPQHF. The CDR3 DNA reads TGTGCCACCAGTGATTTGCCTCGGGGAGTGGGACAGCCCCAGCATTTT.